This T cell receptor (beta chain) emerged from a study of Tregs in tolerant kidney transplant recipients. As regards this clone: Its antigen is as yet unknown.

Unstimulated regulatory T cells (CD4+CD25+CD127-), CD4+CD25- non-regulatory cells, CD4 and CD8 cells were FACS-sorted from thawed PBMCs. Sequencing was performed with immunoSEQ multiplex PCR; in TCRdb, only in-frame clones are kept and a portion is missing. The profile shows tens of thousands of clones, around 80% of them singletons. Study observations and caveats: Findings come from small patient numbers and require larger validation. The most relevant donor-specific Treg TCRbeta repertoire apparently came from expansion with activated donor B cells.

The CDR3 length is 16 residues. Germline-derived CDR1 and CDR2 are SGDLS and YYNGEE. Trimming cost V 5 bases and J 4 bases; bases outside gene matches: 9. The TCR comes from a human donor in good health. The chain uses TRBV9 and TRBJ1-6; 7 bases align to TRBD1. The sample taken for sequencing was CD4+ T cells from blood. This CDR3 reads CASSLTPGGYNSPLHF. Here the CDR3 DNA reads TGTGCCAGCAGTCTCACACCAGGGGGTTATAATTCACCCCTCCACTTT. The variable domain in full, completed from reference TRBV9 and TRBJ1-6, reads DSGVTQTPKHLITATGQRVTLRCSPRSGDLSVYWYQQSLDQGLQFLIQYYNGEERAKGNILERFSAQQFPDLHSELNLSSLELGDSALYFCASSLTPGGYNSPLHFGNGTRLTVT.